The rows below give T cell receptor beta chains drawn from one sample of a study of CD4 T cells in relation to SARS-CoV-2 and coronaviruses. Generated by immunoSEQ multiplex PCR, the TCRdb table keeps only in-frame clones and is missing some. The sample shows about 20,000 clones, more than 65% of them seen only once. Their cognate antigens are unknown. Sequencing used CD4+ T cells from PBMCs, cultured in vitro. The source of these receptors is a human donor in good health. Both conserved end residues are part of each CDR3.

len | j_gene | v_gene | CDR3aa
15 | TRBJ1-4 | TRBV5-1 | CASSFMGTGGEKLFF
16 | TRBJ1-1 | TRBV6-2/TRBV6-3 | CASSYRTSGGETEAFF
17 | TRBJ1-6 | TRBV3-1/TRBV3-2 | CASSRSERRTYNSPLHF
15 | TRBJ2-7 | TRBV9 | CASSVGLAGTYEQYF
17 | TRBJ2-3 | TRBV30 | CAWSAPTLGRGGGTQYF
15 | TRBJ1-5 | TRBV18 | CASSPSHGANQPQHF
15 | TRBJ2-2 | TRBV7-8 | CASSLVSVNTGELFF
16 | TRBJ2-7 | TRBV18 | CASSPLGQGGFYEQYF
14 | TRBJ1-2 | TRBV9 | CASSPLTASYGYTF
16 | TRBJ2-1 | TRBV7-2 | CASRETSGVSGNEQFF
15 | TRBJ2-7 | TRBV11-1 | CASSFGLAGDNEQYF
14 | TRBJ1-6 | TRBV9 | CASSDALGPSPLHF
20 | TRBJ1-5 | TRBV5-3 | CARSSQTVPDTREMNQPQHF
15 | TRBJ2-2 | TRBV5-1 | CASSLAIMAAGELFF
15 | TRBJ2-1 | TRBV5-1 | CASSFPSSTDNEQFF
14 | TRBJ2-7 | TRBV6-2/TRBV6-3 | CASSYRQGAYEQYF
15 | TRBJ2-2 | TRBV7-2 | CASSLDGRESGELFF
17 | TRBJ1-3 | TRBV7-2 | CASSLVSTGGAGNTIYF
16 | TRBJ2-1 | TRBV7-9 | CASSPKRRISYNEQFF
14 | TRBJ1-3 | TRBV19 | CASKIGYSGNTIYF
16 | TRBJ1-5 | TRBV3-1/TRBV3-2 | CASSQGGRNSNQPQHF
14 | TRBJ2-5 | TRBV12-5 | CASGPGQQTETQYF
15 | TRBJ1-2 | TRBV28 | CASSPTTGGLPGYTF
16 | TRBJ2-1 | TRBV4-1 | CASSWRTSGGLNEQFF
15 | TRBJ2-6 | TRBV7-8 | CASSQGGGGANVLTF
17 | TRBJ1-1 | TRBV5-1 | CASSALAFSDRGTEAFF
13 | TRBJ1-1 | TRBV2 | CASSALENTEAFF
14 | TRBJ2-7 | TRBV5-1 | CASSPGEGLGEQYF
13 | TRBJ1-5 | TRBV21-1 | CASSKEGDQPQHF
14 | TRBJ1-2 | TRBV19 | CASSIRDRPYGYTF
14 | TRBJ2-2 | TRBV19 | CASSIGQNTGELFF
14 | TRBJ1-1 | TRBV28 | CASSLPQGNTEAFF
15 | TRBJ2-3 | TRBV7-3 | CASSRGQVSTDTQYF
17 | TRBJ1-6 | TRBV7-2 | CASSFSSGQGANSPLHF
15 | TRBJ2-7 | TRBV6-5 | CASSTGTGASYEQYF
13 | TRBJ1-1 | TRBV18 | CASSPIRDSEAFF
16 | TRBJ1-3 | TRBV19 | CASSITYREPGNTIYF
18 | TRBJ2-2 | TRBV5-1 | CASSPGQGGGIKTGELFF